This T cell receptor (beta chain) was retrieved from a study of shared clonotypes between healthy human individuals. Findings and caveats of the study: Generally, naive subsets came out with larger estimated richness than memory subsets.

In this sample, this clone turned up a few times. Its specificity is not known. Donors were healthy HIV-negative adults without recently reported acute infections or vaccinations. Replicate PCRs for sorted subsets used 200 ng DNA; this equaled 30,000 to 35,000 T cell genomes. Assay used: immunoSEQ multiplex PCR; TCRdb lists only in-frame clones, some missing. The sample yields roughly 1 million clones, under 80% seen once. Sequenced sample: memory CD4+ T cells sorted from blood. Subset: CD45RA-negative fraction. The sequence came from a man between 18 and 35 years old in good health.

CDR3 DNA: TGTGCCAGCACCAGGGCCGTCTCTGGAAACACCATATATTTT. Amino acid sequence: CASTRAVSGNTIYF. The gene calls are TRBV2 and TRBJ1-3, with TRBD1 as a possible D gene (5 bases). The CDR3 spans 14 residues. Germline lookup yields CDR1 SNHLY and CDR2 FYNNEI. The V and J ends lost 7 bases and 0 bases respectively, with 10 bases between them.